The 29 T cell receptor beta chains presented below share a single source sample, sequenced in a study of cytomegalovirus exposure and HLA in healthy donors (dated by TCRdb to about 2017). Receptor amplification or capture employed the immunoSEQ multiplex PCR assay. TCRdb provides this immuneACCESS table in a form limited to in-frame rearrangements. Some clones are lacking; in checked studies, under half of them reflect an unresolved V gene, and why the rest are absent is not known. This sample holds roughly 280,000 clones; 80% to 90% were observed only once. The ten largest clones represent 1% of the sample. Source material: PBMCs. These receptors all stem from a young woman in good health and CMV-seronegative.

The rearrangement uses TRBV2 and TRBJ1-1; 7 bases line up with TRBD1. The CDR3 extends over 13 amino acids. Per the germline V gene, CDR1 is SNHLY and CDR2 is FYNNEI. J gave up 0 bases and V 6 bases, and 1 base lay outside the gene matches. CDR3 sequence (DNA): TGTGCCAGCAGAGGACAGGTGAACACTGAAGCTTTCTTT. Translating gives CASRGQVNTEAFF.

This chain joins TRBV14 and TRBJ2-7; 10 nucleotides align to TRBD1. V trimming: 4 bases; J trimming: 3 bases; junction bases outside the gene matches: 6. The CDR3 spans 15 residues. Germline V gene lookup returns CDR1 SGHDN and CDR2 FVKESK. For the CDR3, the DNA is TGTGCCAGCAGCCCACCGACAGGGGGCTTCTACGAGCAGTACTTC. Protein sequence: CASSPPTGGFYEQYF.

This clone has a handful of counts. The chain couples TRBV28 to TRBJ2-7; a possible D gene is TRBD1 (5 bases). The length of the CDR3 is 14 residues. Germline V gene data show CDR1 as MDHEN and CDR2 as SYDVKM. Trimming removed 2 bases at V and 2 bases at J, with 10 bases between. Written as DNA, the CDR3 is TGTGCCAGCAGTTTAGGCGACAGACCCTACGAGCAGTACTTC. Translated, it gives CASSLGDRPYEQYF.

CDR3: CASSVAVSGSTYEQYF. CDR3 in DNA: TGTGCCAGCAGCGTAGCTGTTAGCGGGAGCACCTACGAGCAGTACTTC. The chain couples TRBV9 to TRBJ2-7, with 9 nucleotides matching TRBD2. Germline loops: CDR1 SGDLS, CDR2 YYNGEE. J lost 2 bases, V lost 0 bases, and 6 bases had no gene match. CDR3 length equals 16 residues.

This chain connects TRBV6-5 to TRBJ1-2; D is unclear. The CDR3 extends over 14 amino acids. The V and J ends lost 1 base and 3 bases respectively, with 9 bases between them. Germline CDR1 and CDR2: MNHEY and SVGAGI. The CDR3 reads CASSYWGEDYGYTF. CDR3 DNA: TGTGCCAGCAGTTACTGGGGAGAGGACTATGGCTACACCTTC.

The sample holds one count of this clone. CDR3 sequence reads: CAWIPPSSYEQYF. In DNA, the CDR3 is TGTGCCTGGATTCCCCCGAGCTCCTACGAGCAGTACTTC. This sequence joins TRBV30 and TRBJ2-7; D not certain. CDR1 and CDR2 from the germline V gene are GTSNPN and SVGIG (reference sequence). The CDR3 is made up of 13 amino acids. Trimming cost V 4 bases and J 0 bases, with 10 bases left between them.

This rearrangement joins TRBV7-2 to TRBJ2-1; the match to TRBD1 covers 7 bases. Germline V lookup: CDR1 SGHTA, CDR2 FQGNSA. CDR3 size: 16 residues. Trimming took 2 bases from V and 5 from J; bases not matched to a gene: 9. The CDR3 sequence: CASSLSGRGTDNEQFF. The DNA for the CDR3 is TGTGCCAGCAGCTTATCAGGCAGGGGGACCGACAATGAGCAGTTCTTC.

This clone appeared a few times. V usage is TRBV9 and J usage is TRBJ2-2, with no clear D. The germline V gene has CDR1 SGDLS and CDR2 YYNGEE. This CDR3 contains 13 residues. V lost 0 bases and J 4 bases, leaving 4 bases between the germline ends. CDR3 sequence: CASSVASTGELFF. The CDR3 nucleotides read TGTGCCAGCAGCGTAGCCAGCACCGGGGAGCTGTTTTTT.

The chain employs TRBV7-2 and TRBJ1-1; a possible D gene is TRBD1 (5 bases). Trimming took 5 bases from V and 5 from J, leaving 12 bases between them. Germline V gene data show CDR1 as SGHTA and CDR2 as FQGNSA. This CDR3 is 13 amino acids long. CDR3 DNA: TGTGCCAGCAGCCGTGACAGAAGGACTGAAGCTTTCTTT. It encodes CASSRDRRTEAFF.

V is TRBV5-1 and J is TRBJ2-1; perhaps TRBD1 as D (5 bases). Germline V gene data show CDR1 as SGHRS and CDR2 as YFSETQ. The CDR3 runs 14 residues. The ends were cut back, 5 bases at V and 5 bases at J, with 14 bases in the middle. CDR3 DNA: TGCGCCAGCAGTCCACTAAGGGGAAACAATGAGCAGTTCTTC. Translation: CASSPLRGNNEQFF.

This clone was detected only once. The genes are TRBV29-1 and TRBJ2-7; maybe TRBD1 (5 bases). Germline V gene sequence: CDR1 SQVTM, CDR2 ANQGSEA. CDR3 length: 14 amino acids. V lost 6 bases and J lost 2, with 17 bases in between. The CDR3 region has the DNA TGCAGCGTGAACACATTTGACAGAGCCTACGAGCAGTACTTC. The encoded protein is CSVNTFDRAYEQYF.

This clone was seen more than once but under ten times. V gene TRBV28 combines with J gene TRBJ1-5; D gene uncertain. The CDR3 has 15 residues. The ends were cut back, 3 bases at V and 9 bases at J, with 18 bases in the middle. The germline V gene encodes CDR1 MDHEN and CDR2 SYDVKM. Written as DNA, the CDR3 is TGTGCCAGCAGTTTCTTTTCGGCGGCTGGTTCGCCCCAGCATTTT. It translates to CASSFFSAAGSPQHF.

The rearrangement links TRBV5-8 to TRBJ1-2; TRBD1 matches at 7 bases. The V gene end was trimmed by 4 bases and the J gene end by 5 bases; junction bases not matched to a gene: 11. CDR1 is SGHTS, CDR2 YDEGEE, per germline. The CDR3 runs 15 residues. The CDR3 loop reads CASSLTPQGIYGYTF. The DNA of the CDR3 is TGTGCCAGCAGCCTGACTCCACAGGGGATATATGGCTACACCTTC.

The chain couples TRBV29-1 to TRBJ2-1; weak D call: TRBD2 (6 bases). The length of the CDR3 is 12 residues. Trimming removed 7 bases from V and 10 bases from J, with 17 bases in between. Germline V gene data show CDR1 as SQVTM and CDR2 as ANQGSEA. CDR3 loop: CSGGEWRSEQFF. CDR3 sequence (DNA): TGCAGCGGGGGGGAGTGGCGTTCCGAGCAGTTCTTC.

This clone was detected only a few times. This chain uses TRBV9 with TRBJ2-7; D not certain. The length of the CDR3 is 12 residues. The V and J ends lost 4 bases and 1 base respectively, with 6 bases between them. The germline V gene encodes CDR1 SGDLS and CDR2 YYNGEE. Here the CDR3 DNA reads TGTGCCAGCAGCACCCGGTCCTACGAGCAGTACTTC. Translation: CASSTRSYEQYF.

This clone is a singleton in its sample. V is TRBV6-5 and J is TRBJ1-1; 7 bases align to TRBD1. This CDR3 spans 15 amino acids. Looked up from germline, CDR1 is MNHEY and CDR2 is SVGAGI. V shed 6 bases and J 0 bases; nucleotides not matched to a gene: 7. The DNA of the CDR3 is TGTGCCAGCAGAGCAAGACAGGGAGTGAACACTGAAGCTTTCTTT. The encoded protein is CASRARQGVNTEAFF.

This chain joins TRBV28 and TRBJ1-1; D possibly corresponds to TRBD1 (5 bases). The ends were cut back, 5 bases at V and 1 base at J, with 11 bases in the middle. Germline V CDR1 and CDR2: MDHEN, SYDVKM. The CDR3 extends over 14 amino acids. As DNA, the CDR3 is TGTGCCAGCAGTCGGGGGTGGGGGAACACTGAAGCTTTCTTT. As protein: CASSRGWGNTEAFF.

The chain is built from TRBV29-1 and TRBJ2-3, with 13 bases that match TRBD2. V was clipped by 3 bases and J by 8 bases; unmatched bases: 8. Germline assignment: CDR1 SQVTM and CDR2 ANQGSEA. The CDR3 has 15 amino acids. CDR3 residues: CSVDFGLAGDGTQYF. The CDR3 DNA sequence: TGCAGCGTTGATTTCGGACTAGCGGGAGATGGTACGCAGTATTTT.

Written as DNA, the CDR3 is TGTGCTAGTGGTTTGGTACTTTGGCAGGGACTTCCCTACGAGCAGTACTTC. Protein product: CASGLVLWQGLPYEQYF. The rearrangement joins TRBV12-5 to TRBJ2-7, with D perhaps TRBD2 (6 bases). Germline CDR1 is LGHNT and CDR2 is FRNRAP. Trimming removed 0 bases at V and 2 bases at J, with 17 bases between. This CDR3 spans 17 amino acids.

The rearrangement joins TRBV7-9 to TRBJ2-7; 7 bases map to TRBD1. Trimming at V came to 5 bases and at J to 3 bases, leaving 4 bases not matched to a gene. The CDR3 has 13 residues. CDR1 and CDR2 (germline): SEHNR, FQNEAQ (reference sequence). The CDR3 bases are TGTGCCAGCAGCGCACGGACAGGCTACGAGCAGTACTTC. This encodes CASSARTGYEQYF.

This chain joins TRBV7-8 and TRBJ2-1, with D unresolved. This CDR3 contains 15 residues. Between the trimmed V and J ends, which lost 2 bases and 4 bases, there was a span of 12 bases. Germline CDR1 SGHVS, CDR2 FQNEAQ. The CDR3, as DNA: TGTGCCAGCAGCTTACAGGCAGGAATTTACAATGAGCAGTTCTTC. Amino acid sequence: CASSLQAGIYNEQFF.

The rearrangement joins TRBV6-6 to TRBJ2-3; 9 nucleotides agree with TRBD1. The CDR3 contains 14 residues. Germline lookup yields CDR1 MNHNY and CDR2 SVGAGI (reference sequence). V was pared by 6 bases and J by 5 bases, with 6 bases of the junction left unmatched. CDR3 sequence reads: CASRRQGEVDTQYF. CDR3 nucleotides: TGTGCCAGCAGAAGACAGGGGGAGGTAGATACGCAGTATTTT.

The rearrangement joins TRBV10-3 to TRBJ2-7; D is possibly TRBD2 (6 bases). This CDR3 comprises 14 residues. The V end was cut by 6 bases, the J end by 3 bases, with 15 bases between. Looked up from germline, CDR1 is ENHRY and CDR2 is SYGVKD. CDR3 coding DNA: TGTGCCATCAGGGGGGGACCCAATGACTACGAGCAGTACTTC. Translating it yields CAIRGGPNDYEQYF.

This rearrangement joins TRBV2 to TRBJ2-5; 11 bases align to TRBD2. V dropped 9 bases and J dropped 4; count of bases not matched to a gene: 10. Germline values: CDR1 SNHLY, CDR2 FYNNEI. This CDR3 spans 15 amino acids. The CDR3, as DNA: TGTGCCAGTACGGATAGCGGGAGGGCCTCAGAGACCCAGTACTTC. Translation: CASTDSGRASETQYF. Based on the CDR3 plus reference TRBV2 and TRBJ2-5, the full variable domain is EPEVTQTPSHQVTQMGQEVILRCVPISNHLYFYWYRQILGQKVEFLVSFYNNEISEKSEIFDDQFSVERPDGSNFTLKIRSTKLEDSAMYFCASTDSGRASETQYFGPGTRLLVL.

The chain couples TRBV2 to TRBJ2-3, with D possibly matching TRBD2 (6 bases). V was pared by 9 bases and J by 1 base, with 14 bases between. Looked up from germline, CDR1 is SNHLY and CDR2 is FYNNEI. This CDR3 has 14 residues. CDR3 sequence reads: CARGVREGTDTQYF. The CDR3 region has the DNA TGTGCCAGAGGAGTGAGGGAGGGCACAGATACGCAGTATTTT.

The CDR3 here is CASSRATRESEAFF. CDR3 DNA sequence: TGTGCCAGCAGCAGGGCGACCCGAGAATCTGAAGCTTTCTTT. The chain has TRBV27 and TRBJ1-1, with D perhaps matching TRBD1 (5 bases). With 6 bases removed from V and 6 bases from J, the gap between germline ends came to 17 bases. The CDR3 loop spans 14 amino acids. The germline V gene has CDR1 MNHEY and CDR2 SMNVEV (reference sequence).

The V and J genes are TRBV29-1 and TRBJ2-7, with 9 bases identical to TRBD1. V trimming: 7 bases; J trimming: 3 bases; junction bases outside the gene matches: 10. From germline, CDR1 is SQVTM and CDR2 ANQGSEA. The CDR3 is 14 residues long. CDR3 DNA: TGCAGCGCCAAAACCGGGACAGGGAACTACGAGCAGTACTTC. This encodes CSAKTGTGNYEQYF.

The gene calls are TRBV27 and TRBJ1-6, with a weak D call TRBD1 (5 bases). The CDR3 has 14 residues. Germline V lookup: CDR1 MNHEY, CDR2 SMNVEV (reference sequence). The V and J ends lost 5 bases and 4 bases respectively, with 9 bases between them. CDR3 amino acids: CASSRQGYNSPLHF. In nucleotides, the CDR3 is TGTGCCAGCAGTCGTCAGGGATATAATTCACCCCTCCACTTT.

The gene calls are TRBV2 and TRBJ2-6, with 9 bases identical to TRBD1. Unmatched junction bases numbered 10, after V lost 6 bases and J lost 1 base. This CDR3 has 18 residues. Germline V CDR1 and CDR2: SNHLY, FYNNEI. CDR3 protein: CASSAKGQGRSGANVLTF. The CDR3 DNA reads TGTGCCAGCAGCGCAAAGGGACAGGGAAGGTCTGGGGCCAACGTCCTGACTTTC.